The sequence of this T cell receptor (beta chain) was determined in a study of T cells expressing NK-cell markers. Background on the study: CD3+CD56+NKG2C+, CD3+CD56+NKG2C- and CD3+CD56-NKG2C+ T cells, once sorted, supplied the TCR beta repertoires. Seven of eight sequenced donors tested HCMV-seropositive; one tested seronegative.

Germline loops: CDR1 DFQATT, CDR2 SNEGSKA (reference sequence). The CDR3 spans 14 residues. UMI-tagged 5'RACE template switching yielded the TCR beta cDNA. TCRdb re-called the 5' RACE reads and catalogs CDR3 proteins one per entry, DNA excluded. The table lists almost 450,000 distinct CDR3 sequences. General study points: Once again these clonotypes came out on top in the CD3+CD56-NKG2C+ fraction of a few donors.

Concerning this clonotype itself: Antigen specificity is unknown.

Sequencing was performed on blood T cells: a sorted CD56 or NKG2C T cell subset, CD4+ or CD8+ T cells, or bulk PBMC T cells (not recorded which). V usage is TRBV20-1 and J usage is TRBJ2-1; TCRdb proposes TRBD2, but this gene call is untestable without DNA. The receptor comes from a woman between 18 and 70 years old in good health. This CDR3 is CSARDLKGHTEQFF.